The present entry profiles one TCR beta chain with its context. The table came from immunoSEQ multiplex PCR; TCRdb's copy has only in-frame clones and leaves some out. Altogether 110,000 to 150,000 clones are present, about 94% being singletons, with the ten largest covering approximately 15%. This sample was included in a study of control samples from healthy donors and cancer patients. CDR3 size: 13 residues. Germline values: CDR1 LNHDA, CDR2 SQIVND (reference sequence). Trimming cost V 5 bases and J 0 bases, with 7 bases left between them. The chain uses TRBV19 and TRBJ1-2; D uncertain. Sequencing input: PBMCs. The source is a man in his sixties with colorectal cancer. The CDR3 DNA follows: TGTGCCAGTAGTCCCCGGACTAACTATGGCTACACCTTC. Protein product: CASSPRTNYGYTF. The full variable domain, its missing parts supplied by reference TRBV19 and TRBJ1-2, is DGGITQSPKYLFRKEGQNVTLSCEQNLNHDAMYWYRQDPGQGLRLIYYSQIVNDFQKGDIAEGYSVSREKKESFPLTVTSAQKNPTAFYLCASSPRTNYGYTFGSGTRLTVV.